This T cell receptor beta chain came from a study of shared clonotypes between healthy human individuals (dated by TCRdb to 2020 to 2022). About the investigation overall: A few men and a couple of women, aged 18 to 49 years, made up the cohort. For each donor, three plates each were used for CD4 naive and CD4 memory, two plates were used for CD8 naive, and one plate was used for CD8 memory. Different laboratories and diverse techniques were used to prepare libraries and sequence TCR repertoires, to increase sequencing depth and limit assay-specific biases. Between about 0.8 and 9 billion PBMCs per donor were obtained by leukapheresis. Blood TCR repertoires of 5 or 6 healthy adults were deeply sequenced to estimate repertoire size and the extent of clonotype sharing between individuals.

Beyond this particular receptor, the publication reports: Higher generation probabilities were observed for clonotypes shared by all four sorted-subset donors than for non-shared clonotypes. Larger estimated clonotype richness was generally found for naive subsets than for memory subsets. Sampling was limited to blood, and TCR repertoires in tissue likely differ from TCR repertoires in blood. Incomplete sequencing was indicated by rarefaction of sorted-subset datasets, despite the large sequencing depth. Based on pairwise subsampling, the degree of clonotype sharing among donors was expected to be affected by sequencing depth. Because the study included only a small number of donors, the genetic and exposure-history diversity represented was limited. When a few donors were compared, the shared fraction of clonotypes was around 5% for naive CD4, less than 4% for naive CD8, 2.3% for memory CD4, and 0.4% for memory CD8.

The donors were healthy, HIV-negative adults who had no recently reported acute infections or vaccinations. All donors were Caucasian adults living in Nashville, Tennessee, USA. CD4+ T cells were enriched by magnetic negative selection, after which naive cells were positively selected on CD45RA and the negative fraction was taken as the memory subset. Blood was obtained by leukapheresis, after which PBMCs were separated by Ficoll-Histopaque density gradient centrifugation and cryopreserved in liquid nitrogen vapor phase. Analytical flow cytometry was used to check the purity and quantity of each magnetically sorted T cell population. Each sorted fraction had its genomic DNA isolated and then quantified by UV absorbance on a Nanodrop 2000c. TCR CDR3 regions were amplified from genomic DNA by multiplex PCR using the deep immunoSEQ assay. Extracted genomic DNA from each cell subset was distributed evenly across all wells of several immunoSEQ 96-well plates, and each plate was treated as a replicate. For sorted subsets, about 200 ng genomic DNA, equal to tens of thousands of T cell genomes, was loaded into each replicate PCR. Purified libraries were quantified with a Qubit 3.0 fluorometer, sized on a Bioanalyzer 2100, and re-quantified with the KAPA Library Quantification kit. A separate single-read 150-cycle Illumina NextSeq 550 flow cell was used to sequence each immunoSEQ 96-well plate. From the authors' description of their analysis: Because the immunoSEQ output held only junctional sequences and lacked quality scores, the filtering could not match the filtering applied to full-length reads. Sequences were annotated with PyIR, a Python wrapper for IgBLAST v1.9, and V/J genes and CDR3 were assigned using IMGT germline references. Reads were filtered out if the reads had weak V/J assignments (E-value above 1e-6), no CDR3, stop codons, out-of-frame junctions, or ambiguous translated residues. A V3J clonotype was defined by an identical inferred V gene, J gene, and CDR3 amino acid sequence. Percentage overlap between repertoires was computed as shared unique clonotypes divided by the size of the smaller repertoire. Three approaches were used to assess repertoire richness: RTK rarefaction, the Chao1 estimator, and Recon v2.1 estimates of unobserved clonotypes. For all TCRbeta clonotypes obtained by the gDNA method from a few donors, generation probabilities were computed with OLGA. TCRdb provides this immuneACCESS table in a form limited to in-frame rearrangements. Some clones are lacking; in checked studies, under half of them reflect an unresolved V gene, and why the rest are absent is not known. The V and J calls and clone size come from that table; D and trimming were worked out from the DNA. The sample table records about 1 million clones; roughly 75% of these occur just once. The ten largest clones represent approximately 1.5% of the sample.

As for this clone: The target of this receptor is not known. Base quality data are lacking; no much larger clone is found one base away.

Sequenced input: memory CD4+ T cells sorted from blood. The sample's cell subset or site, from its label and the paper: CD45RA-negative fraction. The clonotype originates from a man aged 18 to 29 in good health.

The nucleotide sequence is given as TGTGCCAGCAGCACAGGGATAATAGCCAAAAACATTCAGTACTTC. The encoded protein is CASSTGIIAKNIQYF. The sequence links TRBV28 to TRBJ2-4; TRBD1 is perhaps the D gene, given 6 matching bases. CDR1 and CDR2 are drawn from the germline V gene: MDHEN, SYDVKM. The CDR3 sequence holds 15 residues, the cysteine and phenylalanine included. Only the CDR3 region is kept as DNA, spanning 45 bases read in frame from base 1. V gives up 6 bases and J gives up 0 bases, and the segment between their germline ends measures 12 bases. With the rest looked up from the reference TRBV28 and TRBJ2-4 genes rather than sequenced, the full variable domain is DVKVTQSSRYLVKRTGEKVFLECVQDMDHENMFWYRQDPGLGLRLIYFSYDVKMKEKGDIPEGYSVSREKKERFSLILESASTNQTSMYLCASSTGIIAKNIQYFGAGTRLSVL.